The present TCR beta chain was sequenced within a study of blood T cell repertoires in COVID-19. V gave up 8 bases and J gave up 0 bases, with 9 bases separating them. Germline CDR1 is SNHLY and CDR2 is FYNNEI. The CDR3 has 13 residues. Sequencing used immunoSEQ multiplex PCR; TCRdb keeps in-frame clones, though not all of them. The table lists about 350,000 clones, roughly 89% of them singletons, with over 3.5% in the top ten. Enrolment of Seattle patients took place during active infection, and they were followed longitudinally. This clone occurred once. What was sequenced was peripheral blood. The clonotype originates from an older woman with COVID-19, enrolled during active disease. The V and J genes are TRBV2 and TRBJ2-3; no clear D gene. The CDR3 spells CASWRRSTDTQYF. The CDR3 DNA is TGTGCCAGCTGGAGACGGAGCACAGATACGCAGTATTTT. The full variable domain, with the rest looked up from reference TRBV2 and TRBJ2-3, is EPEVTQTPSHQVTQMGQEVILRCVPISNHLYFYWYRQILGQKVEFLVSFYNNEISEKSEIFDDQFSVERPDGSNFTLKIRSTKLEDSAMYFCASWRRSTDTQYFGPGTRLTVL.